This T cell receptor (beta chain) emerged from a study of CD8 T cells in ankylosing spondylitis. Overall study results and limits: A TCR beta motif made of several highly homologous variants seemed typical of ankylosing spondylitis blood.

This clonotype was seen repeatedly, ten times or more. Antigen unknown. Germline loops: CDR1 MNHEY, CDR2 SVGEGT. Deletions cut 7 bases from V and 4 bases from J, with 23 bases between. CDR3 length: 16 residues. One entry per CDR3 protein results from TCRdb running MiXCR on the 5' RACE reads. This table has around 320,000 distinct CDR3 sequences, around 20% appearing once. The source material was blood, either unsorted or a sorted T cell fraction (not recorded which). This receptor was taken from a female donor with ankylosing spondylitis or in good health (not recorded which). This sequence joins TRBV6-2 or TRBV6-3 and TRBJ2-7; possibly TRBD2 for D (8 bases). The CDR3 bases are TGTGCCAGCACCAGGGGGACTAGGATTAATGTGTACGAGCAGTACTTC. Protein: CASTRGTRINVYEQYF.